The present T cell receptor beta chain was sequenced within a study of identifying expanded T cells in peripheral blood. Points from the study as a whole: Across healthy donors, higher total template counts meant significantly greater approximately two-week count variance. Roughly 1.1 clones differed between technical replicates, versus approximately 17 and 20 over time.

During the collection period, no donor immune events like infections were recorded. Assay: immunoSEQ multiplex PCR; the TCRdb copy retains only in-frame clones and omits some. The sample holds approximately 94,000 clones, 80% to 90% seen once. With regard to this clone: Its target is not known.

The origin of this receptor is a person between 18 and 75 years old in good health. What was sequenced was blood.

The CDR3 DNA follows: TGTGCCAGCAGCGCCCGCTCGAGGGGTGGCACAGATACGCAGTATTTT. Protein sequence: CASSARSRGGTDTQYF. This sequence joins TRBV25-1 and TRBJ2-3; perhaps D is TRBD1 or TRBD2 (5 bases each). Germline V gene sequence: CDR1 MGHDK, CDR2 SYGVNS. Trimming pared 6 bases from V and 1 base from J, leaving 17 bases between. This CDR3 spans 16 amino acids.